The 22 T cell receptor beta chains below were found in one sample sequenced in a study of control samples from healthy donors and cancer patients. Some clones are missing from TCRdb's copy, which holds only in-frame ones; the method was immunoSEQ multiplex PCR. The repertoire holds approximately 150,000 clones, 91% seen once, with 3.2% in the top ten. Sequencing input: blood. The source is a man aged 25-40 years in good health.

V gene TRBV3-1 (or the pseudogene TRBV3-2) combines with J gene TRBJ1-2; D unresolved. CDR1 is LGHDT, CDR2 YNNKEL, per germline (reference sequence). CDR3 length: 15 residues. V lost 0 bases and J 4 bases, leaving 12 bases between the germline ends. The CDR3 sequence is CASSQDIVTVYGYTF. In DNA, the CDR3 is TGTGCCAGCAGCCAAGATATAGTGACGGTCTATGGCTACACCTTC.

The rearrangement uses TRBV5-4 and TRBJ2-7, with D possibly TRBD2 on 6 matching bases. Deletions cut 4 bases from V and 0 bases from J, with 14 bases between. Per germline, CDR1 SGHNT and CDR2 YYREEE (reference sequence). The CDR3 has 15 amino acids. The CDR3 DNA is TGTGCCAGCAGCAAACCTAGCGCTATCTCCTACGAGCAGTACTTC. Amino acid sequence: CASSKPSAISYEQYF.

This chain joins TRBV9 and TRBJ1-6; 11 bases fit TRBD1. Germline-derived CDR1 and CDR2 are SGDLS and YYNGEE. The CDR3 covers 16 residues. The V gene end was trimmed by 4 bases and the J gene end by 6 bases; junction bases not matched to a gene: 6. This CDR3 reads CASSSWDRGINSPLHF. The CDR3 nucleotides read TGTGCCAGCAGCTCCTGGGACAGGGGGATTAATTCACCCCTCCACTTT.

This sequence joins TRBV9 and TRBJ1-1; 8 bases are a match to TRBD1. From germline, CDR1 is SGDLS and CDR2 YYNGEE. The CDR3 is 14 amino acids. V lost 0 bases, J lost 7 bases, and 5 bases stayed unmatched. The CDR3 loop reads CASSVAGGTGEAFF. The CDR3 DNA follows: TGTGCCAGCAGCGTAGCAGGGGGGACAGGTGAAGCTTTCTTT. Complete variable domain (other parts from reference TRBV9 and TRBJ1-1): DSGVTQTPKHLITATGQRVTLRCSPRSGDLSVYWYQQSLDQGLQFLIQYYNGEERAKGNILERFSAQQFPDLHSELNLSSLELGDSALYFCASSVAGGTGEAFFGQGTRLTVV.

The CDR3 sequence: CASSLSINTEAFF. Written as DNA, the CDR3 is TGTGCCAGCAGTTTGTCCATAAACACTGAAGCTTTCTTT. The chain recombines TRBV27 with TRBJ1-1; D is unresolved. From germline, CDR1 is MNHEY and CDR2 SMNVEV (reference sequence). This CDR3 spans 13 amino acids. The V end was cut by 3 bases, the J end by 2 bases, with 7 bases between.

This chain links TRBV11-2 with TRBJ2-1, with 11 positions matching TRBD1. The V gene's germline CDR1 is SGHAT and CDR2 FQNNGV. The CDR3 extends over 15 amino acids. V gave up 5 bases and J gave up 8 bases; unmatched junction bases: 8. DNA of the CDR3: TGTGCCAGCAGCCTCCGGGACAGGGGGACTTATGAGCAGTTCTTC. The encoded protein is CASSLRDRGTYEQFF.

This sequence joins TRBV19 and TRBJ1-5; weak D call: TRBD1 (5 bases). The length of the CDR3 is 15 residues. Trimming took off 7 bases at V and 4 bases at J, with 17 bases between the two ends. Per the germline V gene, CDR1 is LNHDA and CDR2 is SQIVND (reference sequence). Here the CDR3 DNA reads TGTGCCAGTAACCCGTGGGACGGGCCTAATCAGCCCCAGCATTTT. Translated, it gives CASNPWDGPNQPQHF.

V usage is TRBV27 and J usage is TRBJ1-1; TRBD1 is a possible D gene (6 bases). V was cut by 5 bases and J by 4 bases, with 11 bases left in between. CDR3 size: 13 residues. CDR1 MNHEY and CDR2 SMNVEV come from the germline V gene (reference sequence). DNA for the CDR3: TGTGCCAGCAGTGATAGGGGGAGCACTGAAGCTTTCTTT. Translating gives CASSDRGSTEAFF.

This chain links TRBV11-2 with TRBJ1-3; 7 bases match TRBD1. J gave up 2 bases and V 3 bases, and 4 bases lay outside the gene matches. The CDR3 contains 15 residues. Germline V gene lookup returns CDR1 SGHAT and CDR2 FQNNGV. DNA for the CDR3: TGTGCCAGCAGCTTCTCTGACAGGGCTGGAAACACCATATATTTT. This translates into CASSFSDRAGNTIYF.

The rearrangement links TRBV5-1 to TRBJ1-1; the D is unclear. This CDR3 comprises 12 residues. V was pared by 7 bases and J by 3 bases, with 10 bases between. The germline V gene encodes CDR1 SGHRS and CDR2 YFSETQ. The CDR3 loop reads CASGRPDTEAFF. CDR3 DNA: TGCGCCAGCGGAAGACCGGACACTGAAGCTTTCTTT.

The chain is built from TRBV30 and TRBJ1-1; maybe TRBD1 (5 bases). This CDR3 has 12 amino acids. The V gene's germline CDR1 is GTSNPN and CDR2 SVGIG (reference sequence). V lost 2 bases and J lost 1, with 5 bases in between. The CDR3 loop reads CAWSQGNTEAFF. The CDR3 nucleotides read TGTGCCTGGAGTCAGGGGAACACTGAAGCTTTCTTT. Full variable domain (rest looked up from reference TRBV30 and TRBJ1-1): SQTIHQWPATLVQPVGSPLSLECTVEGTSNPNLYWYRQAAGRGLQLLFYSVGIGQISSEVPQNLSASRPQDRQFILSSKKLLLSDSGFYLCAWSQGNTEAFFGQGTRLTVV.

This clone was counted only a few times. V usage is TRBV7-9 and J usage is TRBJ1-6; D perhaps matches TRBD1 (5 bases). Germline V lookup: CDR1 SEHNR, CDR2 FQNEAQ (reference sequence). V was trimmed by 4 bases and J by 9 bases, leaving 16 bases between them. The CDR3 is 15 residues long. The CDR3 region has the DNA TGTGCCAGCAGCTCGGACGGGGTTAGGGGTTCACCCCTCCACTTT. This gives the protein CASSSDGVRGSPLHF.

Remarks on this clone: The sample contains more than one DNA sequence encoding this CDR3. This chain uses TRBV27 with TRBJ2-7; TRBD1 aligns across 7 bases. This CDR3 has 14 amino acids. The junction had 5 bases not matched to a gene; V was cut back by 5 bases and J by 1 base. Germline V lookup: CDR1 MNHEY, CDR2 SMNVEV (reference sequence). The CDR3 DNA follows: TGTGCCAGCAGTGAGACAGGGTCGTCCTACGAGCAGTACTTC. Translation: CASSETGSSYEQYF.

This clone occurred once. The chain uses TRBV27 and TRBJ1-1; D perhaps matches TRBD1 (5 bases). V was shortened by 7 bases and J by 3 bases, with 15 bases between the two germline ends. Germline V lookup: CDR1 MNHEY, CDR2 SMNVEV (reference sequence). The CDR3 loop spans 14 amino acids. CDR3 loop: CASNKGLGDTEAFF. Written as DNA, the CDR3 is TGTGCCAGCAACAAAGGGTTGGGGGACACTGAAGCTTTCTTT.

The rearrangement uses TRBV20-1 and TRBJ2-3, with D tentatively TRBD1 or TRBD2 (6 bases each). CDR3 size: 14 residues. Trimming removed 3 bases from V and 2 bases from J, with 12 bases in between. CDR1 is DFQATT and CDR2 is SNEGSKA in the germline V gene (reference sequence). CDR3 in amino acids: CSASPRGDTDTQYF. CDR3 nucleotides: TGCAGTGCTAGTCCTAGGGGGGACACAGATACGCAGTATTTT.

The chain recombines TRBV6-1 with TRBJ1-2; the D is unclear. Trimming shortened V by 1 base and J by 8 bases, and 17 bases separated the two germline ends. There are 15 residues in the CDR3. Looked up from germline, CDR1 is MNHNS and CDR2 is SASEGT. The CDR3 loop is CASSEDYREGYGYTF. CDR3 sequence (DNA): TGTGCCAGCAGTGAAGACTACCGGGAAGGCTACGGCTACACCTTC.

The chain recombines TRBV7-9 with TRBJ2-3, with 10 bases identical to TRBD2. CDR1 and CDR2 from the germline V gene are SEHNR and FQNEAQ (reference sequence). CDR3 length: 16 amino acids. V was pared by 5 bases and J by 5 bases, with 10 bases of the junction left unmatched. This CDR3 reads CASSPPRSGGLDTQYF. The CDR3 nucleotides read TGTGCCAGCAGCCCCCCCCGTAGCGGGGGGTTAGATACGCAGTATTTT.

CDR3 amino acids: CASSPPGVNTEAFF. The CDR3 DNA is TGTGCCAGCAGTCCCCCCGGGGTAAACACTGAAGCTTTCTTT. The rearrangement joins TRBV27 to TRBJ1-1; D call uncertain. Between the trimmed V and J ends, which lost 5 bases and 2 bases, there was a span of 12 bases. The CDR3 sequence is 14 residues long. Germline V CDR1 and CDR2: MNHEY, SMNVEV (reference sequence).

The chain combines TRBV7-3 with TRBJ2-3, with TRBD2 as a possible D gene (5 bases). There are 15 residues in the CDR3. Per germline, CDR1 SGHTA and CDR2 FQGTGA. V was shortened by 5 bases and J by 4 bases, with 16 bases between the two germline ends. The CDR3 reads CASSESAERADTQYF. In DNA form, the CDR3 reads TGTGCCAGCAGCGAGTCGGCGGAGAGGGCAGATACGCAGTATTTT.

The count of this clone is one. This chain connects TRBV30 to TRBJ1-6; D is undetermined. Trimming took 2 bases from V and 0 from J, leaving 17 bases between them. The germline CDR1 and CDR2 sequences are GTSNPN and SVGIG (reference sequence). CDR3 size: 18 residues. CDR3 nucleotide sequence: TGTGCCTGGAGTCCTGGTGTACGCGATCGCTCCTATAATTCACCCCTCCACTTT. It yields the protein CAWSPGVRDRSYNSPLHF.

The chain recombines TRBV5-6 with TRBJ2-7, with D perhaps being TRBD1 or TRBD2 (6 bases each). The germline V gene has CDR1 SGHDT and CDR2 YYEEEE. This CDR3 spans 15 amino acids. The germline V and J ends were trimmed by 1 base and 4 bases, with 15 bases remaining between them. The CDR3 nucleotides read TGTGCCAGCAGCTTGTTAAGGGGGGCTAATTACGAGCAGTACTTC. It codes for CASSLLRGANYEQYF.

The V gene is TRBV28, the J gene TRBJ1-3; 8 bases are shared with TRBD1. CDR1 and CDR2 (germline): MDHEN, SYDVKM. J gave up 2 bases and V 2 bases, and 5 bases lay outside the gene matches. The CDR3 extends over 16 amino acids. The DNA for the CDR3 is TGTGCCAGCAGTTTAGCGACAGGGGCTACTGGAAACACCATATATTTT. Protein product: CASSLATGATGNTIYF.